Listed below are T cell receptor beta chains from one sample, sequenced in a study of cytomegalovirus exposure and HLA in healthy donors. Sequencing was performed with immunoSEQ multiplex PCR; in TCRdb, only in-frame clones are kept and a portion is missing. The sample includes around 150,000 clones, around 88% of them seen just once. Material for sequencing was PBMCs. The receptors here all came from a woman aged 25 to 39 in good health and CMV-seronegative. The CDR3 runs from the conserved cysteine through the conserved F or W. Fields, in order: D gene, CDR3 length, clone size, V gene, J gene, CDR3 protein, CDR3 DNA. The D gene is left open where the match is weak. Size is omitted from some rows. Given values are once, few, many or a class for expanded clones.

.	18	.	TRBV28	TRBJ2-1	CASSPGGLTTGLYNEQFF	TGTGCCAGCAGCCCCGGGGGTCTCACCACGGGGCTCTACAATGAGCAGTTCTTC
.	14	.	TRBV18	TRBJ1-3	CASSPPPGGNTIYF	TGTGCCAGCTCACCACCCCCAGGGGGAAACACCATATATTTT
TRBD2	16	.	TRBV5-6	TRBJ2-2	CASSSLSGGATGELFF	TGTGCCAGCAGCTCCCTCAGCGGGGGGGCCACCGGGGAGCTGTTTTTT
TRBD1	15	.	TRBV4-3	TRBJ2-1	CASSQGQGPYNEQFF	TGCGCCAGCAGCCAAGGACAGGGGCCTTACAATGAGCAGTTCTTC
TRBD1	15	.	TRBV5-6	TRBJ2-7	CASSLAGQGTHEQYF	TGTGCCAGCAGCTTGGCCGGACAGGGGACCCACGAGCAGTACTTC
TRBD2	15	.	TRBV5-1	TRBJ2-5	CASSLRDYHLETQYF	TGCGCCAGCAGCCTGAGGGACTACCACCTTGAGACCCAGTACTTC
.	14	.	TRBV4-3	TRBJ1-1	CASSRNQGLTEAFF	TGCGCCAGCAGCCGGAACCAGGGGCTCACTGAAGCTTTCTTT
.	14	.	TRBV27	TRBJ2-1	CASSLRWSGNEQFF	TGTGCCAGCAGTTTAAGGTGGAGCGGCAATGAGCAGTTCTTC
.	15	.	TRBV27	TRBJ2-2	CASSFLPANTGELFF	TGTGCCAGCAGTTTTTTACCGGCGAACACCGGGGAGCTGTTTTTT
TRBD1	16	.	TRBV5-1	TRBJ1-2	CASSSPAGQGYYGYTF	TGCGCCAGCAGCTCACCCGCCGGACAGGGATACTATGGCTACACCTTC
TRBD1	14	.	TRBV6-1	TRBJ2-5	CASSGRQGEETQYF	TGTGCCAGCAGTGGAAGACAGGGGGAAGAGACCCAGTACTTC
TRBD1	14	.	TRBV6-1	TRBJ2-7	CAIADRGPWREQYF	TGTGCCATCGCGGACAGGGGGCCCTGGAGGGAGCAGTACTTC
.	13	.	TRBV19	TRBJ2-7	CASSIPGSYEQYF	TGTGCCAGTAGTATCCCCGGCTCCTACGAGCAGTACTTC
.	16	.	TRBV18	TRBJ1-6	CASSPLGQGGNSPLHF	TGTGCCAGCTCACCACTCGGGCAGGGTGGAAATTCACCCCTCCACTTT
TRBD2	17	.	TRBV5-1	TRBJ2-3	CASSPRTSRLVSDTQYF	TGCGCCAGCAGCCCTAGGACTAGCCGACTAGTCTCCGATACGCAGTATTTT
.	15	once	TRBV4-1	TRBJ1-5	CASSQTGVGLQPQHF	TGCGCCAGCAGCCAAACGGGGGTAGGGCTTCAGCCCCAGCATTTT